These 5 T cell receptor beta chains were sequenced from one sample in a study of regulatory T cells in long-lasting Graves disease. Building of the TCR beta libraries involved iRepertoire HTBI primers and Arm-PCR of CDR3 regions. MiXCR, run by TCRdb on the multiplex PCR reads, gives a single entry per CDR3 protein. Here the sample spans about 240,000 distinct CDR3 sequences, around 21% being singletons. As to time point: newly diagnosed GD, antithyroid drugs for less than 3 months. PBMC RNA was the source of the TCR library. This specimen consisted of peripheral blood mononuclear cells (PBMCs), obtained at new diagnosis, from a patient treated with antithyroid drugs. These receptors all stem from a female donor with Graves disease.

In regard to this clonotype: A much larger clone sits a single nucleotide away, making a read error possible. The rearrangement joins TRBV15 to TRBJ2-1; perhaps TRBD1 as D (5 bases). Gene TRBJ2-7 matches the end of the DNA better, so the J call may be wrong. This CDR3 has 15 amino acids. The germline V gene encodes CDR1 LNHNV and CDR2 YYDKDF (reference sequence). CDR3 coding DNA: TGTGCCTGCCAGAAAGGCAGGGATGTCTACAATGAGCAGTACTTC. This encodes CACQKGRDVYNEQYF.

This clonotype was seen only a few times. J is TRBJ1-4 and V is TRBV5-5; D gene ambiguous. Germline assignment: CDR1 SGHKS and CDR2 YYEKEE (reference sequence). V lost 0 bases and J 3 bases, leaving 12 bases between the germline ends. This CDR3 has 16 amino acids. Here the CDR3 reads CASSLAPGGSNEKLFF. The CDR3 DNA reads TGTGCCAGCAGCTTGGCCCCAGGAGGGTCTAATGAAAAACTGTTTTTT. Using reference TRBV5-5 and TRBJ1-4 for the parts outside the CDR3, the full variable domain is DAGVTQSPTHLIKTRGQQVTLRCSPISGHKSVSWYQQVLGQGPQFIFQYYEKEERGRGNFPDRFSARQFPNYSSELNVNALLLGDSALYLCASSLAPGGSNEKLFFGSGTQLSVL.

This clonotype was observed at least ten times. In DNA, the CDR3 is TGTGCCAGCAGCACAGGGAATCAGCCCCAGCATTTT. Translated: CASSTGNQPQHF. This chain uses TRBV6-2 or TRBV6-3 with TRBJ1-5; weak D call: TRBD1 (6 bases). Germline V gene data show CDR1 as MNHEY and CDR2 as SVGEGT. Trimming cost V 6 bases and J 4 bases, with 7 bases left between them. The CDR3 runs to 12 residues.

This clonotype was found many times. The rearrangement links TRBV7-9 to TRBJ2-3; D possibly corresponds to TRBD1 (5 bases). Germline V gene sequence: CDR1 SEHNR, CDR2 FQNEAQ (reference sequence). There are 11 residues in the CDR3. Trimming took off 10 bases at V and 2 bases at J, with 7 bases between the two ends. CDR3 nucleotide sequence: TGTGCCATGGGGCCCACAGATACGCAGTATTTT. As protein: CAMGPTDTQYF.

As concerns this clonotype: A much larger clone lies a single base off, so this may be a read error. J is TRBJ2-1 and V is TRBV2; tentatively, D is TRBD1 (7 bases). Germline CDR1 SNHLY, CDR2 FYNNEI. This CDR3 contains 15 residues. In DNA, the CDR3 is TGTGTCAGCACCCCAGGCAGGGGGGCCGACAATGAGCAGTTCTTC. Amino acids: CVSTPGRGADNEQFF.